One and the same sample provided the 25 T cell receptor beta chains below, sequenced in a study of T cells in Graves' hyperthyroidism and ophthalmopathy. The CDR3 regions of TCR beta were amplified from RNA transcripts. A first-round RT-PCR of the TCR CDR3 used the HTBI primer set. Via MiXCR, TCRdb re-called the multiplex PCR reads, giving one row per CDR3 protein. The data hold some 380,000 distinct CDR3 sequences, with less than 15% observed a single time. Material: blood. These receptor sequences come from a young man with Graves' hyperthyroidism that later progressed to Graves' ophthalmopathy.

This clonotype was detected ten times or more. The gene calls are TRBV28 and TRBJ1-5, with a weak D call TRBD1 (6 bases). Germline V CDR1 and CDR2: MDHEN, SYDVKM. Trimming removed 2 bases from V and 3 bases from J, with 14 bases in between. The CDR3 extends over 16 amino acids. The CDR3 nucleotides are TGTGCCAGCAGTTTAAGGTTAGGACAGTACAATCAGCCCCAGCATTTT. Its translation: CASSLRLGQYNQPQHF.

This clonotype was seen at least ten times. The chain has TRBV4-1 and TRBJ1-1; possibly TRBD1 for D (5 bases). The CDR3 contains 13 residues. The V end lost 3 bases, the J end lost 4 bases, and 9 bases lay between the germline ends. Germline V gene sequence: CDR1 MGHRA, CDR2 YSYEKL. DNA of the CDR3: TGCGCCAGCAGCCAGGGGGTGAGCACTGAAGCTTTCTTT. Its protein product is CASSQGVSTEAFF.

In its sample, this clonotype was seen many times. The chain has TRBV11-2 and TRBJ2-7; no definite D call. The CDR3 has 14 residues. Trimming removed 5 bases at V and 6 bases at J, with 17 bases between. Per the germline V gene, CDR1 is SGHAT and CDR2 is FQNNGV. In DNA, the CDR3 is TGTGCCAGCAGCCCCTTCAGGTTCGGTCGCGAGCAGTACTTC. Its translation: CASSPFRFGREQYF.

The CDR3 bases are TGCGCCAGCAGCCCCTCTATAAGTACAGGGGGTGAAGCTTTCTTT. Its translation is CASSPSISTGGEAFF. The genes are TRBV5-1 and TRBJ1-1; 8 bases map to TRBD1. Germline V gives CDR1 SGHRS, CDR2 YFSETQ. The CDR3 is 15 amino acids. After removal of 4 bases from V and 7 bases from J, the junction contained 12 bases not matched to a gene.

The gene calls are TRBV6-5 and TRBJ2-1, with D possibly being TRBD2 (7 bases). The CDR3 is made up of 16 amino acids. V lost 2 bases, J lost 5 bases, and 16 bases lay in between. Looked up from germline, CDR1 is MNHEY and CDR2 is SVGAGI. The CDR3 DNA follows: TGTGCCAGCAGTTACGGGGGGGAGGGGGGTAACAATGAGCAGTTCTTC. It yields the protein CASSYGGEGGNNEQFF.

This clonotype has a count of ten or more. The chain has TRBV3-1 and TRBJ2-7; 12 bases agree with TRBD1. Looked up from germline, CDR1 is LGHDT and CDR2 is YNNKEL (reference sequence). This CDR3 contains 14 residues. V lost 4 bases, J lost 5 bases, and 3 bases stayed unmatched. The CDR3 sequence is CASSLGTGGNEQYF. DNA of the CDR3: TGTGCCAGCAGCCTCGGGACAGGGGGCAACGAGCAGTACTTC.

The rearrangement links TRBV20-1 to TRBJ2-2; a weak D match, TRBD2 (7 bases). CDR1 is DFQATT and CDR2 is SNEGSKA in the germline V gene (reference sequence). V gave up 0 bases and J gave up 4 bases, with 18 bases separating them. CDR3 size: 17 residues. CDR3 region: CSARDRRGGAFTGELFF. CDR3 sequence (DNA): TGCAGTGCTAGAGATAGAAGGGGGGGGGCGTTCACCGGGGAGCTGTTTTTT.

This clonotype came up many times. The rearrangement links TRBV7-9 to TRBJ1-2; D not resolved. The V gene's germline CDR1 is SEHNR and CDR2 FQNEAQ (reference sequence). Trimming took 2 bases from V and 6 from J, leaving 7 bases between them. The CDR3 sequence is 12 residues long. In DNA form, the CDR3 reads TGTGCCAGCAGCTTAAGTCGGAATGGCTACACCTTC. Translated: CASSLSRNGYTF.

This clonotype was picked up a small number of times. Here the CDR3 reads CASSRDGTNEKLFF. Written as DNA, the CDR3 is TGTGCCAGCAGTCGGGACGGTACTAATGAAAAACTGTTTTTT. The chain employs TRBV6-1 and TRBJ1-4, with D maybe TRBD1 (5 bases). Per germline, CDR1 MNHNS and CDR2 SASEGT. The CDR3 is 14 amino acids. Trimming took off 5 bases at V and 2 bases at J, with 9 bases between the two ends.

Ten or more counts support this clonotype. This chain links TRBV14 with TRBJ2-1, with a possible D match to TRBD1 (6 bases). This CDR3 has 13 amino acids. Germline values: CDR1 SGHDN, CDR2 FVKESK. The ends were cut back, 8 bases at V and 4 bases at J, with 12 bases in the middle. The CDR3 loop is CASCTGQYNEQFF. In nucleotides, the CDR3 is TGTGCCAGCTGTACAGGACAGTACAATGAGCAGTTCTTC. The whole variable domain, filled in from reference TRBV14 and TRBJ2-1, reads EAGVTQFPSHSVIEKGQTVTLRCDPISGHDNLYWYRRVMGKEIKFLLHFVKESKQDESGMPNNRFLAERTGGTYSTLKVQPAELEDSGVYFCASCTGQYNEQFFGPGTRLTVL.

This clonotype was detected a few times. This rearrangement joins TRBV3-1 to TRBJ2-1, with a weak D call TRBD1 (5 bases). Germline lookup yields CDR1 LGHDT and CDR2 YNNKEL (reference sequence). The germline V and J ends were trimmed by 4 bases and 10 bases, with 23 bases remaining between them. CDR3 size: 16 residues. The CDR3 bases are TGTGCCAGCAGCCTATCCAGGGTTTTTAGAGGAAGAGAGCAGTTCTTC. Translated: CASSLSRVFRGREQFF.

This clonotype showed up many times. The V call is TRBV6-1, the J call TRBJ1-5; tentative D call: TRBD1 (6 bases). CDR1 MNHNS and CDR2 SASEGT come from the germline V gene. V lost 5 bases and J 6 bases, leaving 17 bases between the germline ends. The CDR3 length is 15 residues. DNA for the CDR3: TGTGCCAGCAGTAAACAGGGAATCAACGGTCAGCCCCAGCATTTT. Its protein is CASSKQGINGQPQHF.

This clonotype was seen many times. The chain is built from TRBV24-1 and TRBJ2-6; D may be TRBD1 (5 bases). The CDR3 runs 16 residues. CDR1 and CDR2 from the germline V gene are KGHDR and SFDVKD. V dropped 2 bases and J dropped 0 bases, with 7 bases sitting between them. The CDR3 loop reads CATSDSRVSGANVLTF. The CDR3 coding sequence is TGTGCCACCAGTGATTCCAGGGTCTCTGGGGCCAACGTCCTGACTTTC.

This clonotype showed up many times. The J gene is TRBJ2-3, the V gene TRBV7-2; 9 bases fit TRBD1. Trimming removed 2 bases from V and 12 bases from J; junction bases left unmatched: 6. Per the germline V gene, CDR1 is SGHTA and CDR2 is FQGNSA. This CDR3 is built from 13 residues. CDR3 sequence reads: CASSLPGQGGQYF. The CDR3 DNA is TGTGCCAGCAGCTTACCGGGACAGGGTGGACAGTATTTT.

The sample holds many counts of this clonotype. This chain links TRBV11-3 with TRBJ1-2, with TRBD1 as a possible D gene (6 bases). CDR1 SGHNT and CDR2 YENEEA come from the germline V gene. Trimming shortened V by 5 bases and J by 6 bases, and 13 bases separated the two germline ends. This CDR3 has 13 residues. In DNA, the CDR3 is TGTGCCAGCAGCCAGAACAGGGTTAATGGCTACACCTTC. As protein: CASSQNRVNGYTF.

This clonotype came up many times. The genes are TRBV11-3 and TRBJ1-6; D is unresolved. V lost 5 bases and J lost 0, with 14 bases in between. This CDR3 spans 17 amino acids. The germline V gene has CDR1 SGHNT and CDR2 YENEEA. CDR3 residues: CASSHTGESSYNSPLHF. The CDR3 DNA follows: TGTGCCAGCAGCCACACCGGGGAAAGCTCCTATAATTCACCCCTCCACTTT.

This clonotype was seen repeatedly, ten times or more. The chain is built from TRBV5-1 and TRBJ2-1; D gene uncertain. The CDR3 totals 14 residues. CDR1 SGHRS and CDR2 YFSETQ come from the germline V gene. V lost 6 bases, J lost 4 bases, and 14 bases lay in between. CDR3 amino acids: CASTNSPGYNEQFF. DNA for the CDR3: TGCGCCAGCACGAACTCCCCAGGTTACAATGAGCAGTTCTTC.

This clonotype was seen a handful of times. This sequence joins TRBV7-6 and TRBJ2-2, with TRBD1 identical over 7 bases. The CDR3 length is 18 residues. V shed 0 bases and J 4 bases; nucleotides not matched to a gene: 11. Germline V lookup: CDR1 SGHVS, CDR2 FNYEAQ. The chain's CDR3 is CASSLARQGVQATGELFF. The CDR3 DNA sequence: TGTGCCAGCAGCTTAGCGAGGCAGGGGGTTCAAGCCACCGGGGAGCTGTTTTTT.

The sample holds many counts of this clonotype. DNA for the CDR3: TGTGCCAGCAGTTTAAAATTGAACTCTGGGGCCAACGTCCTGACTTTC. This sequence encodes CASSLKLNSGANVLTF. J is TRBJ2-6 and V is TRBV27; no clear D. From germline, CDR1 is MNHEY and CDR2 SMNVEV (reference sequence). Trimming shortened V by 2 bases and J by 0 bases, and 8 bases separated the two germline ends. The CDR3 totals 16 residues.

The genes are TRBV11-2 and TRBJ1-2; TRBD1 might be the D (5 bases). V was clipped by 3 bases and J by 6 bases, with 11 bases between them. This CDR3 has 13 amino acids. Germline CDR1 is SGHAT and CDR2 is FQNNGV. CDR3 nucleotide sequence: TGTGCCAGCAGCTTTGTACAGGACCATGGCTACACCTTC. It yields the protein CASSFVQDHGYTF.

This clonotype was seen more than once but under ten times. The V gene is TRBV3-1, the J gene TRBJ1-6; no clear D gene. The V and J ends lost 2 bases and 6 bases respectively, with 8 bases between them. The CDR3 covers 14 residues. CDR1 is LGHDT and CDR2 is YNNKEL in the germline V gene (reference sequence). The CDR3 nucleotides read TGTGCCAGCAGCCAATTCAGGACTAATTCACCCCTCCACTTT. Translated, it gives CASSQFRTNSPLHF.

This clonotype came up many times. The J gene is TRBJ1-5, the V gene TRBV28, with 8 positions matching TRBD1. CDR3 length: 17 residues. The V gene's germline CDR1 is MDHEN and CDR2 SYDVKM. V trimming: 5 bases; J trimming: 1 base; junction bases outside the gene matches: 10. CDR3 amino acids: CASSARQGKKSNQPQHF. In DNA, the CDR3 is TGTGCCAGCAGTGCACGACAGGGGAAAAAAAGCAATCAGCCCCAGCATTTT.

This clonotype was seen repeatedly, ten times or more. The chain has TRBV7-9 and TRBJ2-7; no clear D. The CDR3 is 15 amino acids. The V gene's germline CDR1 is SEHNR and CDR2 FQNEAQ (reference sequence). V dropped 1 base and J dropped 1 base, with 11 bases sitting between them. CDR3 bases: TGTGCCAGCAGCTTAGGGCCAGTCGATTCCTACGAGCAGTACTTC. Amino acids: CASSLGPVDSYEQYF.

The chain carries TRBV20-1 and TRBJ2-7; 11 bases fit TRBD2. Germline trimming cut 3 bases from V and 3 bases from J; bases unmatched to any gene: 13. CDR1 and CDR2 (germline): DFQATT, SNEGSKA (reference sequence). This CDR3 is built from 17 residues. The CDR3 reads CSASQLAGGPINYEQYF. As DNA, the CDR3 is TGCAGTGCTAGCCAGCTAGCGGGGGGCCCAATTAACTACGAGCAGTACTTC.

The chain carries TRBV7-9 and TRBJ2-2; D gene unclear. In germline, CDR1 is SEHNR, CDR2 FQNEAQ (reference sequence). Trimming took 1 base from V and 0 from J, leaving 12 bases between them. This CDR3 has 17 residues. The CDR3 is CASSLGTSFSNTGELFF. For the CDR3, the DNA is TGTGCCAGCAGCTTAGGGACCTCCTTTTCGAACACCGGGGAGCTGTTTTTT. The complete variable domain, with remaining parts taken from reference TRBV7-9 and TRBJ2-2, reads DTGVSQNPRHKITKRGQNVTFRCDPISEHNRLYWYRQTLGQGPEFLTYFQNEAQLEKSRLLSDRFSAERPKGSFSTLEIQRTEQGDSAMYLCASSLGTSFSNTGELFFGEGSRLTVL.